This T cell receptor (beta chain) appears in the sequencing data of a study of human T cells and chemical hapten exposure. Study overall: Readings were taken at 6 days from patch tests that had applied 0.01% DPC to the upper back.

V dropped 5 bases and J dropped 6; count of bases not matched to a gene: 8. CDR1 and CDR2 from the germline V gene are MDHEN and SYDVKM. This CDR3 spans 15 amino acids. Library preparation tagged each individual cDNA molecule with a unique molecular identifier. TCRdb re-called the RACE reads with MiXCR, one entry per CDR3 protein. The sample contains around 380,000 distinct CDR3 sequences, about 4.8% of which appear only once. This clonotype was observed many times. Sample time point: patch test 1, 2 weeks after DPC sensitization. The treatment was: therapeutic diphenylcyclopropenone sensitization with weekly scalp DPC.

The input for sequencing was whole blood, taken in connection with sensitization to the hapten diphenylcyclopropenone (DPC). The receptor's source is a woman aged 45-60 years with alopecia areata. Some clones in this sample may be carry-over from other donors' samples. The gene calls are TRBV28 and TRBJ2-3; 10 bases are a match to TRBD2. The CDR3 nucleotides are TGTGCCAGCAGTGCCCAGCGGGAGGGGTCCGATACGCAGTATTTT. Protein product: CASSAQREGSDTQYF.